The clone carrying this TCR beta chain was observed a few times. No antigen is known for it. Germline CDR1 is MNHNY and CDR2 is SVGAGI (reference sequence). Trimming took 2 bases from V and 2 from J; bases not matched to a gene: 2. The CDR3 consists of 15 residues. This specimen comes from a study of shared clonotypes between healthy human individuals. The study's findings and limits: The study found lower generation probabilities in non-shared clonotypes than in those shared by all four donors.

TCRdb's table, derived via immunoSEQ multiplex PCR, lists solely in-frame clones and lacks some. The repertoire holds over a million clones, approximately 80% seen once, with more than 0.55% in the top ten. This TCR was recovered from a man in his late teens or twenties in good health. Some clones in this sample may be carry-over from other donors' samples. The chain carries TRBV6-6 and TRBJ1-5; TRBD1 aligns across 8 bases. The specimen was memory CD4+ T cells from PBMCs. The subset was: CD45RA-negative fraction. The chain's CDR3 is CASSYAGQGNQPQHF. DNA for the CDR3: TGTGCCAGCAGTTACGCGGGACAGGGCAATCAGCCCCAGCATTTT.